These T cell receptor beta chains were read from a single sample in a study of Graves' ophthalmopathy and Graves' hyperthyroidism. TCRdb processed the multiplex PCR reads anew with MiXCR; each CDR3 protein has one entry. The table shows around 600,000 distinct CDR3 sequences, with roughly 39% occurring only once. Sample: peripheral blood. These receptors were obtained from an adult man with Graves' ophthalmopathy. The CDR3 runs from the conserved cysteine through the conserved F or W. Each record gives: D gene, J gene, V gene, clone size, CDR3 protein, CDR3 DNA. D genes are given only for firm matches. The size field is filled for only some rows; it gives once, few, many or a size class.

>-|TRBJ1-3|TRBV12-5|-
CASGSGLIGNTIYF
TGTGCTAGTGGTTCCGGACTCATCGGAAACACCATATATTTT
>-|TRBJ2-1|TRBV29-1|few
CSVGRGAEQFF
TGCAGCGTTGGTAGGGGGGCTGAGCAGTTCTTC
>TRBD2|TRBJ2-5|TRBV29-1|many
CSVDGLAGTRETQYF
TGCAGCGTTGATGGTCTAGCGGGGACCCGGGAGACCCAGTACTTC
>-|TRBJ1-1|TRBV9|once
CASSVAGRQGAFF
TGTGCCAGCAGCGTAGCAGGCAGGCAAGGAGCTTTCTTT
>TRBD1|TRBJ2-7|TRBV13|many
CASSPRGTGTYEQYF
TGTGCCAGCAGCCCAAGGGGGACAGGGACCTACGAGCAGTACTTC
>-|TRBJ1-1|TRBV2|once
CASSQDFTVKNTEAFF
TGCGCCAGCAGCCAAGATTTTACGGTAAAGAACACTGAAGCTTTCTTT
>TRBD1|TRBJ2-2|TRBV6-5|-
CASSRDRTTGELFF
TGTGCCAGCAGCCGGGACAGGACCACCGGGGAGCTGTTTTTT
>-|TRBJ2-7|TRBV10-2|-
CASRAPGLSEQYF
TGCGCCAGCCGGGCCCCGGGTCTCTCCGAGCAGTACTTC
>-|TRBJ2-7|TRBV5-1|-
CASSPITGQGGDEQYF
TGCGCCAGCAGCCCTATTACCGGACAAGGGGGAGACGAGCAGTACTTC
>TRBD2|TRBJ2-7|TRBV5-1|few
CASSFDPTTGLVRVEQYF
TGCGCCAGCAGCTTTGACCCAACCACGGGACTAGTGAGGGTCGAGCAGTACTTC
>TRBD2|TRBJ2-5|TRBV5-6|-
CASRGPGLVTEAQYF
TGTGCCAGCAGGGGACCGGGACTAGTAACAGAGGCCCAGTACTTC
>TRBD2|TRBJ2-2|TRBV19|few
CASTVIAGGPNTGELFF
TGTGCCAGTACCGTAATAGCGGGAGGGCCTAACACCGGGGAGCTGTTTTTT
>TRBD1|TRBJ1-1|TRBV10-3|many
CAIRPQGQENTEAFF
TGTGCCATCAGGCCTCAGGGACAGGAGAACACTGAAGCTTTCTTT
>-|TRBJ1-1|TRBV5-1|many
CASKGGLSNTEAFF
TGCGCCAGCAAGGGCGGTCTATCGAACACTGAAGCTTTCTTT
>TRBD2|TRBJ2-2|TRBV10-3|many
CAISDGAGRNTGELFF
TGTGCCATCAGTGATGGAGCGGGGAGGAACACCGGGGAGCTGTTTTTT
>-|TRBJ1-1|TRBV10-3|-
CAISDRTVNTEAFF
TGTGCCATCAGTGACCGGACAGTGAACACTGAAGCTTTCTTT
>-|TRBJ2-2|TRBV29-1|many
CSARTPGQPTNTGELFF
TGCAGCGCCCGAACTCCGGGACAACCGACGAACACCGGGGAGCTGTTTTTT
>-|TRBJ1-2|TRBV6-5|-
CASSAREGTDAAGYTF
TGTGCCAGCAGTGCTAGAGAGGGGACGGACGCCGCGGGCTACACCTTC
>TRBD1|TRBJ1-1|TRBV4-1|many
CASSQGQGVNTEAFF
TGCGCCAGCAGCCAAGGACAGGGGGTGAACACTGAAGCTTTCTTT
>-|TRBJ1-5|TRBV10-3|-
CAISESKGQPQHF
TGTGCCATCAGTGAGTCTAAGGGACAGCCCCAGCATTTT
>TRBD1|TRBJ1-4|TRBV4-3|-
CASSQTDRGHEKLFF
TGCGCCAGCAGCCAAACGGACAGGGGGCATGAAAAACTGTTTTTT
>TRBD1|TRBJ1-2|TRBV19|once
CASSYRGRDEANYGYTF
TGTGCCAGTAGTTACAGGGGCAGGGACGAAGCTAACTATGGCTACACCTTC
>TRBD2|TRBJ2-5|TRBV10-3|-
CAIRLAGGDRVGETQYF
TGTGCCATCAGACTAGCGGGGGGCGACAGGGTAGGAGAGACCCAGTACTTC
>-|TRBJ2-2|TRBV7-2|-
CAGSLQGGGATGGELFF
TGTGCCGGCAGCCTCCAGGGAGGGGGCGCTACGGGCGGGGAGCTGTTTTTT
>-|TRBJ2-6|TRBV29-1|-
CSVEVDRPRPEAF
TGCAGCGTTGAGGTCGACAGGCCTCGGCCTGAAGCTTTC
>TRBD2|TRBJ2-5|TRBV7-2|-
CASSRGGSWETQYF
TGTGCCAGCAGCCGGGGAGGGAGTTGGGAGACCCAGTACTTC
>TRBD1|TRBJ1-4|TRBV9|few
CASSVGTGTGNEKLFF
TGTGCCAGCAGCGTAGGGACAGGGACGGGTAATGAAAAACTGTTTTTT
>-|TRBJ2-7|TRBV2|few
CASSPQGRATYEQYF
TGTGCCAGCAGCCCCCAGGGGCGGGCAACCTACGAGCAGTACTTC
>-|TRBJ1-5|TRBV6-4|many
CASLGGPRGNQPQHF
TGTGCCAGCCTTGGTGGACCCAGGGGCAATCAGCCCCAGCATTTT
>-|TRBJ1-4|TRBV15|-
CATRSGQSNEKLFF
TGTGCCACCAGGAGCGGACAGTCTAATGAAAAACTGTTTTTT
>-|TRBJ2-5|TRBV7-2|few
CASSQIAEETQYF
TGCGCCAGCAGCCAAATAGCCGAAGAGACCCAGTACTTC
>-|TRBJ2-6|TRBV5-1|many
CASSLGVSGANVLTF
TGCGCCAGCAGCTTAGGAGTCTCTGGGGCCAACGTCCTGACTTTC
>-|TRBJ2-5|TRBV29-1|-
CSVVGGFQETQYF
TGCAGCGTTGTAGGCGGGTTCCAAGAGACCCAGTACTTC
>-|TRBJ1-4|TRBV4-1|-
CASSRGSNNEKLFF
TGCGCCAGCAGCCGGGGGTCTAATAATGAAAAACTGTTTTTT
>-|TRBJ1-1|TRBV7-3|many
CASSFSIVTEAFF
TGTGCCAGCAGCTTCTCCATTGTCACTGAAGCTTTCTTT
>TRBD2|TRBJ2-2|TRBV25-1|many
CASSAPTSGTGELFF
TGTGCCAGCAGTGCCCCCACTAGCGGGACCGGGGAGCTGTTTTTT
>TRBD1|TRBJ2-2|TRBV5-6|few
CASRTGTGNTGELFF
TGTGCCAGCAGAACCGGGACAGGGAACACCGGGGAGCTGTTTTTT
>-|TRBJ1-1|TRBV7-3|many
CASSLALNTEAFF
TGTGCCAGCAGCTTAGCGCTGAACACTGAAGCTTTCTTT
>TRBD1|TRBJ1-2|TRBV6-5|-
CASSYGDRPSGGYTF
TGTGCCAGCAGTTATGGGGACAGACCCAGTGGTGGCTACACCTTC
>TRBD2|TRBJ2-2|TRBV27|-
CASSLTSGDANTGELFF
TGTGCCAGCAGTTTGACTAGCGGAGATGCGAACACCGGGGAGCTGTTTTTT
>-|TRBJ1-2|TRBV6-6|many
CASSSSGDYGYTF
TGTGCCAGCAGTTCCTCAGGGGACTATGGCTACACCTTC
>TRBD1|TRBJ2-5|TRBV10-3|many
CAISRTGGQETQYF
TGTGCCATCAGCCGGACAGGGGGCCAAGAGACCCAGTACTTC
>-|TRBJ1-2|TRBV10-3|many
CAIRVPHIYGYTF
TGTGCCATCAGGGTTCCCCATATCTATGGCTACACCTTC
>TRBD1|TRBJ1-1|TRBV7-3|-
CASSPRTGFGTEAFF
TGTGCCAGCAGCCCTCGGACAGGGTTTGGGACTGAAGCTTTCTTT
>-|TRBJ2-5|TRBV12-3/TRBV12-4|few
CASSPGPEQQTQYF
TGTGCCAGCTCACCGGGACCCGAGCAACAGACCCAGTACTTC
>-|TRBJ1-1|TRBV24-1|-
CATGGIRERNTEAFF
TGTGCCACTGGAGGGATCAGGGAAAGGAACACTGAAGCTTTCTTT